This note documents a single TCR beta chain sequence. Produced via immunoSEQ multiplex PCR; TCRdb's table is partial and in-frame only. The sample includes some 270,000 clones, around 82% of them seen just once. V was trimmed by 3 bases and J by 3 bases, leaving 14 bases between them. The CDR3 length is 15 residues. Germline CDR1 reads SGDLS; CDR2 reads YYNGEE. This entry is derived from a study of blood T cell repertoires in COVID-19. V usage is TRBV9 and J usage is TRBJ2-3; D might be TRBD2 (5 bases). The sequencing sample was made of peripheral blood. This TCR was sampled from a human donor with COVID-19, enrolled during active disease. The donor label of this sample is uncertain. In nucleotides, the CDR3 is TGTGCCAGCAGCGCGAACCTCGGGGAGACAGATACGCAGTATTTT. Translated: CASSANLGETDTQYF.